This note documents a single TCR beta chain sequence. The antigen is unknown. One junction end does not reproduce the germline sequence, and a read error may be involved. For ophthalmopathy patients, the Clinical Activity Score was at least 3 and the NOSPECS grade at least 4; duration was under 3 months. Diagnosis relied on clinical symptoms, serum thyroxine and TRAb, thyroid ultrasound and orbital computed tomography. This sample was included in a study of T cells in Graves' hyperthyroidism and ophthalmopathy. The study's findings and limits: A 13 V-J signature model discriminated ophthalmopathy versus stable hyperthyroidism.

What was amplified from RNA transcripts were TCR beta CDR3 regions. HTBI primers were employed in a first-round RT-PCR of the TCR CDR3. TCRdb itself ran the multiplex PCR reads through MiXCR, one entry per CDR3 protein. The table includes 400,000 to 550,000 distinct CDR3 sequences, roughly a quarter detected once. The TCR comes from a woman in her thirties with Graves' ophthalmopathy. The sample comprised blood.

The CDR3 nucleotides are TGTGCCAGCAGCTTATCGTGGACTGAAGTTTTCTTT. This gives the protein CASSLSWTEVFF. This sequence joins TRBV7-2 and TRBJ1-1; the D is unclear. The germline V gene encodes CDR1 SGHTA and CDR2 FQGNSA. This CDR3 is 12 amino acids long.